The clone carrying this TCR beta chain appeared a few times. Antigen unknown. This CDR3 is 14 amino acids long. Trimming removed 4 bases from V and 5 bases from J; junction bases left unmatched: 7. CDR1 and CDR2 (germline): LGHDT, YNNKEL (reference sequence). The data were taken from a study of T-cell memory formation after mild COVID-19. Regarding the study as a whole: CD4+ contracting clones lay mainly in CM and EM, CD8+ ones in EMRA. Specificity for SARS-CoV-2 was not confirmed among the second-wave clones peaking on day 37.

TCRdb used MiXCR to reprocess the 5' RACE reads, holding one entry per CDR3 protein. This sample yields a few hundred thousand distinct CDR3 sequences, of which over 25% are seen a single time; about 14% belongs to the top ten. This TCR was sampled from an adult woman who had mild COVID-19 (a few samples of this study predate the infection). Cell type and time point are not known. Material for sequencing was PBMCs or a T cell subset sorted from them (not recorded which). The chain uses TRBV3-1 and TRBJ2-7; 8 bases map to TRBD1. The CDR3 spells CASSLGTGVNEQYF. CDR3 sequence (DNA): TGTGCCAGCAGCCTTGGGACAGGAGTGAACGAGCAGTACTTC.